Following are 24 T cell receptor beta chains from one sample sequenced in a study of regulatory T cells in long-lasting Graves disease. Indicated time point: newly diagnosed GD, antithyroid drugs for less than 3 months. The TCR library was made from RNA extracted from PBMCs. Through Arm-PCR of CDR3 regions and iRepertoire HTBI primers, TCR beta libraries were built. TCRdb called the multiplex PCR reads again in MiXCR, with one record for every CDR3 protein. The table records some 500,000 distinct CDR3 sequences, more than 15% of them present only once. The sample also formed part of further work on T cells in Graves' hyperthyroidism and ophthalmopathy.

Sequenced here: peripheral blood mononuclear cells (PBMCs), sampled at new diagnosis, from a patient treated with antithyroid drugs. Receptor source: a woman aged 35-60 years with Graves disease.

This clonotype occurred a few times. The chain combines TRBV12-3 or TRBV12-4 with TRBJ1-4; TRBD1 might be the D (5 bases). CDR3 length: 16 residues. V gave up 4 bases and J gave up 8 bases, with 20 bases separating them. The CDR3 coding sequence is TGTGCCAGCAGTTCGGGTTCGAATGGGGGAGGGGAAAAACTGTTTTTT. Translated, it gives CASSSGSNGGGEKLFF.

This clonotype was recorded many times. The J gene is TRBJ1-5, the V gene TRBV3-1; D uncertain. The CDR3 extends over 15 amino acids. Trimming removed 4 bases from V and 9 bases from J, with 19 bases in between. Germline values: CDR1 LGHDT, CDR2 YNNKEL (reference sequence). CDR3 protein: CASSPTAYGPSPQHF. DNA of the CDR3: TGTGCCAGCAGCCCAACGGCTTATGGTCCTTCGCCCCAGCATTTT.

This clonotype was detected only a few times. DNA of the CDR3: TGTGCCAGCAGCCAAGTGAACAGATTTAATGAAAAACTGTTTTTT. Protein product: CASSQVNRFNEKLFF. The chain uses TRBV3-1 and TRBJ1-4; D unresolved. Trimming cost V 1 base and J 4 bases, with 10 bases left between them. The CDR3 sequence is 15 residues long. Germline CDR1 LGHDT, CDR2 YNNKEL (reference sequence). The complete variable domain, with remaining parts taken from reference TRBV3-1 and TRBJ1-4, reads DTAVSQTPKYLVTQMGNDKSIKCEQNLGHDTMYWYKQDSKKFLKIMFSYNNKELIINETVPNRFSPKSPDKAHLNLHINSLELGDSAVYFCASSQVNRFNEKLFFGSGTQLSVL.

This clonotype has at least ten counts. The CDR3 coding sequence is TGTGCCAGCAGTTTAGTAGCGTCACCCCTCCACTTT. Protein: CASSLVASPLHF. V is TRBV28 and J is TRBJ1-6; unclear D gene. Trimming pared 2 bases from V and 10 bases from J, leaving 6 bases between. Per the germline V gene, CDR1 is MDHEN and CDR2 is SYDVKM. The CDR3 consists of 12 residues.

This clonotype has a count of ten or more. The V call is TRBV10-3, the J call TRBJ1-1; TRBD1 aligns across 9 bases. The germline gives CDR1 ENHRY, CDR2 SYGVKD. This CDR3 is built from 14 residues. The ends lost 4 bases at V and 3 bases at J; junction bases unmatched: 3. The CDR3 DNA follows: TGTGCCATCAGTGGTCGACAGGGGGACACTGAAGCTTTCTTT. Translating gives CAISGRQGDTEAFF.

This clonotype was counted many times. The gene calls are TRBV20-1 and TRBJ1-1; D uncertain. This CDR3 region has 14 residues. CDR1 and CDR2 from the germline V gene are DFQATT and SNEGSKA (reference sequence). V lost 6 bases and J 4 bases, leaving 18 bases between the germline ends. The CDR3 nucleotides read TGCAGTGCACCACCCTCAAGAATCGGCACTGAAGCTTTCTTT. Translated: CSAPPSRIGTEAFF.

Written as DNA, the CDR3 is TGCGCCAGCAGCTTGACCGCGTTCCAAGAGACCCAGTACTTC. Its protein product is CASSLTAFQETQYF. The chain combines TRBV5-1 with TRBJ2-5; no definite D call. Between the trimmed V and J ends, which lost 1 base and 1 base, there was a span of 8 bases. This CDR3 is 14 amino acids long. Germline loops: CDR1 SGHRS, CDR2 YFSETQ. Complete variable domain (other parts from reference TRBV5-1 and TRBJ2-5): KAGVTQTPRYLIKTRGQQVTLSCSPISGHRSVSWYQQTPGQGLQFLFEYFSETQRNKGNFPGRFSGRQFSNSRSEMNVSTLELGDSALYLCASSLTAFQETQYFGPGTRLLVL.

Remarks on this clonotype: One end of the junction does not line up with germline, which may come from a read error. The gene calls are TRBV11-3 and TRBJ1-2, with D perhaps TRBD1 (6 bases). This CDR3 is built from 13 residues. Germline CDR1 SGHNT, CDR2 YENEEA. The CDR3 spells CASSPGGNYGNTF. CDR3 nucleotide sequence: TGTGCCAGCAGCCCCGGGGGCAACTATGGCAACACCTTC. The variable domain in full, with the rest retrieved from reference TRBV11-3 and TRBJ1-2, is EAGVVQSPRYKIIEKKQPVAFWCNPISGHNTLYWYLQNLGQGPELLIRYENEEAVDDSQLPKDRFSAERLKGVDSTLKIQPAELGDSAVYLCASSPGGNYGNTFGSGTRLTVV.

Many counts were recorded for this clonotype. This CDR3 is CASSYSKGRDTEAFF. The CDR3 coding sequence is TGTGCCAGCAGTTACTCAAAAGGGAGGGACACTGAAGCTTTCTTT. This sequence joins TRBV6-5 and TRBJ1-1; unclear D gene. The CDR3 contains 15 residues. Germline-derived CDR1 and CDR2 are MNHEY and SVGAGI. V dropped 0 bases and J dropped 3 bases, with 11 bases sitting between them.

This clonotype was seen more than once but under ten times. The chain recombines TRBV20-1 with TRBJ1-6; no clear D. The germline V gene has CDR1 DFQATT and CDR2 SNEGSKA (reference sequence). The ends were cut back, 0 bases at V and 0 bases at J, with 15 bases in the middle. CDR3 length equals 18 residues. The CDR3 DNA is TGCAGTGCTAGAGATTGGGCACTTCAGAGCTCCTATAATTCACCCCTCCACTTT. Its protein is CSARDWALQSSYNSPLHF.

This clonotype came up many times. This chain joins TRBV20-1 and TRBJ1-1; maybe TRBD1 (5 bases). V was clipped by 5 bases and J by 3 bases, with 16 bases between them. Per germline, CDR1 DFQATT and CDR2 SNEGSKA (reference sequence). The CDR3 totals 14 residues. The CDR3 nucleotides are TGCAGTGCTGGCGACCAGGGTGGGTACACTGAAGCTTTCTTT. Encoded protein: CSAGDQGGYTEAFF.

This rearrangement joins TRBV29-1 to TRBJ2-2; 8 nucleotides line up with TRBD2. V gave up 4 bases and J gave up 6 bases; unmatched junction bases: 4. From germline, CDR1 is SQVTM and CDR2 ANQGSEA. The CDR3 spans 13 residues. In nucleotides, the CDR3 is TGCAGCGTTGGGCGGGGGGTATCCGGGGAGCTGTTTTTT. This gives the protein CSVGRGVSGELFF.

This clonotype has a count of ten or more. This chain links TRBV7-3 with TRBJ2-3; D is uncertain. In germline, CDR1 is SGHTA, CDR2 FQGTGA. V was cut by 3 bases and J by 4 bases, with 8 bases left in between. The CDR3 has 13 amino acids. The CDR3 here is CASSFPGSDTQYF. In DNA form, the CDR3 reads TGTGCCAGCAGCTTCCCGGGCTCAGATACGCAGTATTTT.

This rearrangement joins TRBV10-3 to TRBJ2-7; 9 nucleotides line up with TRBD1. Germline V lookup: CDR1 ENHRY, CDR2 SYGVKD. The V and J ends lost 5 bases and 5 bases, in that order; junction bases with no gene match: 13. The CDR3 sequence is 16 residues long. As DNA, the CDR3 is TGTGCCATCAGTCGCCCCCAGACAGGGGGGGGGGACGAGCAGTACTTC. Translated: CAISRPQTGGGDEQYF.

The chain employs TRBV20-1 and TRBJ2-1; D possibly uses TRBD1 or TRBD2 (6 bases each). The CDR3 covers 15 residues. V dropped 1 base and J dropped 8 bases, with 18 bases sitting between them. Germline CDR1 and CDR2: DFQATT and SNEGSKA (reference sequence). CDR3: CSARGDIPGVDEQFF. The DNA for the CDR3 is TGCAGTGCTAGAGGGGACATCCCGGGGGTCGATGAGCAGTTCTTC.

CDR3 sequence reads: CASSPRTSVTNEQFF. As DNA, the CDR3 is TGTGCCAGCTCACCAAGGACTAGCGTGACCAATGAGCAGTTCTTC. The chain combines TRBV18 with TRBJ2-1, with TRBD2 matching over 9 bases. Germline V gives CDR1 KGHSH, CDR2 LQKENI. With 2 bases clipped from V and 6 bases from J, the junction kept 5 bases outside the gene matches. The CDR3 has 15 residues.

The sample holds a few counts of this clonotype. The J gene is TRBJ1-5, the V gene TRBV18; D may be TRBD1 (5 bases). The germline V gene encodes CDR1 KGHSH and CDR2 LQKENI. V shed 5 bases and J shed 7 bases, with 15 bases lying between them. This CDR3 is 14 amino acids long. The CDR3 bases are TGTGCCAGCTCATTCGGGGACCCGGTCCAGCCCCAGCATTTT. Protein product: CASSFGDPVQPQHF. The entire variable domain, with the rest obtained from reference TRBV18 and TRBJ1-5, is as follows: NAGVMQNPRHLVRRRGQEARLRCSPMKGHSHVYWYRQLPEEGLKFMVYLQKENIIDESGMPKERFSAEFPKEGPSILRIQQVVRGDSAAYFCASSFGDPVQPQHFGDGTRLSIL.

CDR3: CSARVVGTEYGYTF. CDR3 bases: TGCAGTGCTAGAGTTGTAGGGACGGAATATGGCTACACCTTC. The chain is built from TRBV20-1 and TRBJ1-2; possible D gene TRBD1, 5 bases. CDR1 is DFQATT and CDR2 is SNEGSKA in the germline V gene (reference sequence). This CDR3 has 14 residues. V was clipped by 1 base and J by 5 bases, with 14 bases between them.

There are many counts of this clonotype. This rearrangement joins TRBV3-1 to TRBJ1-1; D gene unclear. Germline CDR1 reads LGHDT; CDR2 reads YNNKEL (reference sequence). This CDR3 spans 14 amino acids. The V gene lost 0 bases and the J gene lost 6 bases, with 11 bases spanning the gap. The CDR3: CASSQDVLPAEAFF. In DNA form, the CDR3 reads TGTGCCAGCAGCCAAGATGTCCTCCCTGCTGAAGCTTTCTTT.

This clonotype turned up a few times. The J gene is TRBJ1-5, the V gene TRBV18; D gene uncertain. The CDR3 is 12 residues long. Between the trimmed V and J ends, which lost 6 bases and 5 bases, there was a span of 8 bases. CDR1 and CDR2 (germline): KGHSH, LQKENI. The CDR3 here is CASSHGDQPQHF. The CDR3 nucleotides read TGTGCCAGCTCCCATGGAGATCAGCCCCAGCATTTT.

This clonotype was recorded many times. The V gene is TRBV9, the J gene TRBJ1-1; TRBD1 matches at 8 bases. The V gene end was trimmed by 0 bases and the J gene end by 1 base; junction bases not matched to a gene: 2. The CDR3 spans 15 residues. From germline, CDR1 is SGDLS and CDR2 YYNGEE. The CDR3 nucleotides are TGTGCCAGCAGCGTAGACCAGGGGGCGAACACTGAAGCTTTCTTT. Amino acid sequence: CASSVDQGANTEAFF. Filled out from reference TRBV9 and TRBJ1-1, the complete variable domain reads DSGVTQTPKHLITATGQRVTLRCSPRSGDLSVYWYQQSLDQGLQFLIQYYNGEERAKGNILERFSAQQFPDLHSELNLSSLELGDSALYFCASSVDQGANTEAFFGQGTRLTVV.

This clonotype was observed at least ten times. This sequence joins TRBV7-8 and TRBJ2-1; D gene unclear. CDR3 length: 12 residues. Trimming stripped 4 bases from V and 6 bases from J, with 7 bases between. CDR1 is SGHVS, CDR2 FQNEAQ, per germline. CDR3 in DNA: TGTGCCAGCAGCTACCCAACCAATGAGCAGTTCTTC. Translated: CASSYPTNEQFF.

The chain links TRBV6-2 or TRBV6-3 to TRBJ2-4, with D hard to call. CDR3 size: 16 residues. CDR1 and CDR2 (germline): MNHEY, SVGEGT. Trimming cost V 6 bases and J 0 bases, with 15 bases left between them. In nucleotides, the CDR3 is TGTGCCAGCAGCCCCTCGACAATTCTAGCCAAAAACATTCAGTACTTC. Protein product: CASSPSTILAKNIQYF.

This clonotype was seen only once. The chain uses TRBV5-6 and TRBJ2-7, with D possibly matching TRBD1 (6 bases). The V gene lost 2 bases and the J gene lost 0 bases, with 15 bases spanning the gap. Germline CDR1 SGHDT, CDR2 YYEEEE. CDR3 size: 16 residues. The CDR3 region is CASSFLRDTSSYEQYF. In DNA form, the CDR3 reads TGTGCCAGCAGCTTCCTTCGGGACACCTCCTCCTACGAGCAGTACTTC.